The rows below give T cell receptor beta chains drawn from one sample of a study of cytomegalovirus exposure and HLA in healthy donors. Sequencing used immunoSEQ multiplex PCR; TCRdb keeps in-frame clones, though not all of them. The table records about 280,000 clones, more than 75% of them present only once. The sample was PBMCs. Receptors originate from a woman younger than 30 in good health and CMV-seronegative. Both conserved end residues are part of each CDR3. The D gene is left open where the match is weak. The size of a clone is reported for some rows only, either as once, few or many, or as a class for expanded clones.

J gene: TRBJ1-6
V gene: TRBV2
clone size: few
D gene: .
CDR3 protein: CASSEAARANSPLHF
CDR3 DNA: TGTGCCAGCAGTGAAGCGGCCAGGGCAAATTCACCCCTCCACTTT

J gene: TRBJ2-7
V gene: TRBV7-9
clone size: few
D gene: TRBD2
CDR3 protein: CASSASGSYNEQYF
CDR3 DNA: TGTGCCAGCAGCGCTAGCGGGAGTTATAACGAGCAGTACTTC

J gene: TRBJ2-3
V gene: TRBV2
clone size: .
D gene: .
CDR3 protein: CASTGLSTDTQYF
CDR3 DNA: TGTGCCAGCACGGGACTTAGCACAGATACGCAGTATTTT

J gene: TRBJ1-2
V gene: TRBV9
clone size: once
D gene: .
CDR3 protein: CASSGSGGYTF
CDR3 DNA: TGTGCCAGCAGCGGCTCGGGGGGCTACACCTTC

J gene: TRBJ2-7
V gene: TRBV7-6
clone size: .
D gene: TRBD2
CDR3 protein: CASSPRLAGGREQYF
CDR3 DNA: TGTGCCAGCAGCCCTCGACTAGCGGGAGGCCGCGAGCAGTACTTC

J gene: TRBJ1-5
V gene: TRBV21-1
clone size: .
D gene: .
CDR3 protein: CASSKPPHNQPQHF
CDR3 DNA: TGTGCCAGCAGCAAACCCCCACACAATCAGCCCCAGCATTTT

J gene: TRBJ2-1
V gene: TRBV2
clone size: .
D gene: TRBD1
CDR3 protein: CASRGGTGFRFF
CDR3 DNA: TGTGCCAGCAGGGGGGGGACAGGGTTTCGGTTCTTC

J gene: TRBJ2-7
V gene: TRBV9
clone size: .
D gene: TRBD2
CDR3 protein: CASSKEAGMSYEQYF
CDR3 DNA: TGTGCCAGCAGCAAAGAAGCGGGAATGTCCTACGAGCAGTACTTC

J gene: TRBJ2-1
V gene: TRBV28
clone size: .
D gene: TRBD2
CDR3 protein: CASSLVLAGRNEQFF
CDR3 DNA: TGTGCCAGCAGTTTAGTGCTAGCGGGACGGAATGAGCAGTTCTTC

J gene: TRBJ1-1
V gene: TRBV5-4
clone size: .
D gene: .
CDR3 protein: CASSLAASLFTEAFF
CDR3 DNA: TGTGCCAGCAGCTTGGCCGCCAGTCTGTTCACTGAAGCTTTCTTT

J gene: TRBJ2-7
V gene: TRBV9
clone size: .
D gene: TRBD2
CDR3 protein: CASSVGQLAGGHEQYF
CDR3 DNA: TGTGCCAGCAGCGTAGGGCAACTAGCGGGAGGTCACGAGCAGTACTTC

J gene: TRBJ2-1
V gene: TRBV2
clone size: .
D gene: TRBD1
CDR3 protein: CASTGTGGFYNEQFF
CDR3 DNA: TGTGCCAGCACTGGGACAGGGGGATTTTACAATGAGCAGTTCTTC

J gene: TRBJ1-5
V gene: TRBV7-2
clone size: .
D gene: .
CDR3 protein: CASSQGQGNQPQHF
CDR3 DNA: TGTGCCAGCAGCCAGGGCCAGGGCAATCAGCCCCAGCATTTT

J gene: TRBJ2-7
V gene: TRBV5-6
clone size: .
D gene: .
CDR3 protein: CASSFIRREQYF
CDR3 DNA: TGTGCCAGCAGCTTTATTCGGCGGGAGCAGTACTTC

J gene: TRBJ2-1
V gene: TRBV9
clone size: .
D gene: TRBD1
CDR3 protein: CASSVDRGWDNEQFF
CDR3 DNA: TGTGCCAGCAGCGTCGACAGGGGGTGGGACAATGAGCAGTTCTTC

J gene: TRBJ2-7
V gene: TRBV7-2
clone size: .
D gene: .
CDR3 protein: CASSLSDTYEQYF
CDR3 DNA: TGTGCCAGCAGCCTTAGCGATACCTACGAGCAGTACTTC

J gene: TRBJ1-2
V gene: TRBV6-5
clone size: .
D gene: TRBD1
CDR3 protein: CASSYSKGQGYGYTF
CDR3 DNA: TGTGCCAGCAGTTACTCGAAGGGACAGGGCTATGGCTACACCTTC

J gene: TRBJ2-1
V gene: TRBV28
clone size: .
D gene: TRBD2
CDR3 protein: CASRGQGLAGGYNEQFF
CDR3 DNA: TGTGCCAGCAGAGGCCAGGGACTAGCGGGAGGGTACAATGAGCAGTTCTTC

J gene: TRBJ1-2
V gene: TRBV18
clone size: .
D gene: .
CDR3 protein: CASSPPGVNPRDYGYTF
CDR3 DNA: TGTGCCAGCTCACCACCGGGAGTCAACCCGCGGGACTATGGCTACACCTTC

J gene: TRBJ1-1
V gene: TRBV6-6
clone size: .
D gene: TRBD1
CDR3 protein: CASSGGQGGTEAFF
CDR3 DNA: TGTGCCAGCAGTGGGGGACAGGGTGGGACTGAAGCTTTCTTT

J gene: TRBJ1-2
V gene: TRBV28
clone size: .
D gene: TRBD1
CDR3 protein: CASSLNRGQGASYGYTF
CDR3 DNA: TGTGCCAGCAGTTTAAACAGGGGACAGGGGGCGTCCTATGGCTACACCTTC

J gene: TRBJ1-2
V gene: TRBV9
clone size: .
D gene: .
CDR3 protein: CASSLAGKANYGYTF
CDR3 DNA: TGTGCCAGCAGCCTGGCAGGGAAGGCCAACTATGGCTACACCTTC

J gene: TRBJ2-1
V gene: TRBV7-2
clone size: once
D gene: TRBD2
CDR3 protein: CASSSELAGAYNEQFF
CDR3 DNA: TGTGCCAGCAGCTCAGAACTAGCGGGAGCCTACAATGAGCAGTTCTTC

J gene: TRBJ2-7
V gene: TRBV5-1
clone size: .
D gene: .
CDR3 protein: CASSSYQDYEQYF
CDR3 DNA: TGCGCCAGCAGCTCCTACCAGGACTACGAGCAGTACTTC

J gene: TRBJ2-5
V gene: TRBV20-1
clone size: .
D gene: .
CDR3 protein: CSDPAVPTQYF
CDR3 DNA: TGCAGTGATCCAGCGGTGCCGACCCAGTACTTC

J gene: TRBJ1-1
V gene: TRBV29-1
clone size: .
D gene: .
CDR3 protein: CSVDRGNTEAFF
CDR3 DNA: TGCAGCGTTGATCGGGGGAACACTGAAGCTTTCTTT

J gene: TRBJ1-1
V gene: TRBV6-5
clone size: .
D gene: .
CDR3 protein: CASRSGETEAFF
CDR3 DNA: TGTGCCAGCAGGTCGGGGGAAACTGAAGCTTTCTTT

J gene: TRBJ1-2
V gene: TRBV19
clone size: .
D gene: .
CDR3 protein: CASRRAGGVGDNNYGYTF
CDR3 DNA: TGTGCCAGTAGGAGGGCAGGAGGGGTGGGCGACAATAACTATGGCTACACCTTC

J gene: TRBJ1-2
V gene: TRBV4-1
clone size: .
D gene: .
CDR3 protein: CASSQTIGTPVGYGYTF
CDR3 DNA: TGCGCCAGCAGCCAAACGATCGGGACTCCGGTGGGCTATGGCTACACCTTC

J gene: TRBJ1-1
V gene: TRBV5-1
clone size: .
D gene: .
CDR3 protein: CASSYDRDIEAFF
CDR3 DNA: TGCGCCAGCAGCTACGATCGGGACATCGAAGCTTTCTTT

J gene: TRBJ2-7
V gene: TRBV28
clone size: .
D gene: .
CDR3 protein: CASSSNAGSYEQYF
CDR3 DNA: TGTGCCAGCAGTTCGAACGCGGGGAGTTACGAGCAGTACTTC